This T cell receptor beta chain was documented in a study of HIV-infected patients and healthy controls. There are many counts of this clonotype. All unsorted peripheral T cells were captured because whole blood was used without fractionation. cDNA was made from roughly 500 ng RNA using alpha and beta constant primers. Alpha and beta chain libraries were made separately by chain-specific third strand synthesis with multiplexing indices. TCRdb recomputed calls from the 5' RACE reads with MiXCR, one row per CDR3 protein. The sample includes approximately 7,600 distinct CDR3 sequences, more than 8.5% of them seen just once. The specimen comprised blood, sampled before antiretroviral therapy. The TCR originated in an adult with HIV infection.

The CDR3 DNA follows: TGTGCCAGCAGTGGTAGCGGGGTGGGAGATACGCAGTATTTT. Residues: CASSGSGVGDTQYF. The rearrangement joins TRBV6-1 to TRBJ2-3, with 8 bases identical to TRBD2. The CDR3 is made up of 14 amino acids. J gave up 5 bases and V 4 bases, and 5 bases lay outside the gene matches. Looked up from germline, CDR1 is MNHNS and CDR2 is SASEGT.